The 15 T cell receptor beta chains below were found in one sample sequenced in a study of OX40 agonist ivuxolimab in advanced cancers. Sequencing used immunoSEQ multiplex PCR; TCRdb keeps in-frame clones, though not all of them. The sample gives 65,000 to 95,000 clones, about four fifths of which show up once; roughly 0.48% is in the top ten. The source material was CD4+ or CD8+ T cells sorted from blood, sampled in a trial of the OX40 agonist ivuxolimab. These receptors were taken from an adult with an advanced solid tumor such as melanoma, head and neck, liver or kidney cancer.

This clone was observed a handful of times. The genes are TRBV5-1 and TRBJ1-4; D might be TRBD1 (6 bases). Germline CDR1 SGHRS, CDR2 YFSETQ. CDR3 length: 15 residues. Trimming shortened V by 3 bases and J by 2 bases, and 11 bases separated the two germline ends. CDR3 amino acids: CASSSKGVTNEKLFF. CDR3 in DNA: TGCGCCAGCAGCTCCAAGGGGGTGACTAATGAAAAACTGTTTTTT.

The chain links TRBV6-6 to TRBJ2-7, with 9 bases matching TRBD1. The CDR3 is made up of 14 amino acids. V trimming: 6 bases; J trimming: 5 bases; junction bases outside the gene matches: 8. CDR1 MNHNY and CDR2 SVGAGI come from the germline V gene (reference sequence). The chain's CDR3 is CASRPGQGSHEQYF. In DNA, the CDR3 is TGTGCCAGCAGACCGGGACAGGGATCCCACGAGCAGTACTTC.

The rearrangement links TRBV6-5 to TRBJ2-2; D might be TRBD1 or TRBD2, each matching 5 bases. V shed 6 bases and J shed 8 bases, with 13 bases lying between them. This CDR3 spans 13 amino acids. Germline V gene lookup returns CDR1 MNHEY and CDR2 SVGAGI. CDR3 DNA: TGTGCCAGCAGACCGGGACCTAGAGGGGAGCTGTTTTTT. Protein: CASRPGPRGELFF.

The chain joins TRBV7-6 to TRBJ2-7, with a tentative D call TRBD2 (6 bases). Germline CDR1 SGHVS, CDR2 FNYEAQ. Trimming pared 1 base from V and 6 bases from J, leaving 16 bases between. The length of the CDR3 is 15 residues. The CDR3 here is CASSLEGGVGGEQYF. CDR3 nucleotide sequence: TGTGCCAGCAGCTTAGAGGGCGGGGTTGGGGGCGAGCAGTACTTC.

The chain combines TRBV11-2 with TRBJ1-2; D is ambiguous. V dropped 0 bases and J dropped 4 bases, with 12 bases sitting between them. Germline CDR1 SGHAT, CDR2 FQNNGV. The CDR3 is 15 residues long. The CDR3 coding sequence is TGTGCCAGCAGCTTAGATCCCCAGGCTCTCTATGGCTACACCTTC. It codes for CASSLDPQALYGYTF. Full variable domain (missing parts from reference TRBV11-2 and TRBJ1-2): EAGVAQSPRYKIIEKRQSVAFWCNPISGHATLYWYQQILGQGPKLLIQFQNNGVVDDSQLPKDRFSAERLKGVDSTLKIQPAKLEDSAVYLCASSLDPQALYGYTFGSGTRLTVV.

CDR3 bases: TGTGCCAGCAAAGGGACAGGCTATGGCTACACCTTC. It specifies CASKGTGYGYTF. The rearrangement joins TRBV2 to TRBJ1-2; TRBD1 matches at 8 bases. The CDR3 sequence is 12 residues long. V shed 7 bases and J 4 bases; nucleotides not matched to a gene: 2. CDR1 SNHLY and CDR2 FYNNEI come from the germline V gene.

This clone was counted only a few times. V and J are TRBV9 and TRBJ1-1, with D unresolved. Looked up from germline, CDR1 is SGDLS and CDR2 is YYNGEE. The CDR3 sequence is 14 residues long. Trimming shortened V by 3 bases and J by 1 base, and 10 bases separated the two germline ends. The CDR3 nucleotides are TGTGCCAGCAGCGGAGGAAGCTCGAACACTGAAGCTTTCTTT. Residues: CASSGGSSNTEAFF.

Concerning this clone itself: One junction end does not reproduce the germline sequence, and a read error may be involved. The chain links TRBV6-6 to TRBJ1-6; perhaps TRBD1 as D (6 bases). CDR1 MNHNY and CDR2 SVGAGI come from the germline V gene (reference sequence). This CDR3 comprises 14 residues. The CDR3 nucleotides are TGTGCCATCAGTGGGTCCACAGGGAATTCACCCCTCCACTTT. Amino acids: CAISGSTGNSPLHF.

The chain employs TRBV5-4 and TRBJ1-2; the match to TRBD1 covers 7 bases. Germline-derived CDR1 and CDR2 are SGHNT and YYREEE (reference sequence). This CDR3 is 16 amino acids long. V lost 3 bases to trimming and J lost 0 bases; unmatched junction nucleotides: 8. CDR3 loop: CASSYEGARANYGYTF. In DNA, the CDR3 is TGTGCCAGCAGCTATGAGGGGGCTAGAGCTAACTATGGCTACACCTTC.

The chain couples TRBV15 to TRBJ2-3, with 11 bases identical to TRBD2. The CDR3 covers 16 residues. Germline CDR1 LNHNV, CDR2 YYDKDF (reference sequence). The junction had 3 bases not matched to a gene; V was cut back by 0 bases and J by 4 bases. CDR3 nucleotide sequence: TGTGCCACCAGCAGAGATGCTAGCGGGAGGTCAGATACGCAGTATTTT. Protein sequence: CATSRDASGRSDTQYF.

To note about this clone: The identical CDR3 is also encoded by other nucleotide sequences in the sample. This chain links TRBV20-1 with TRBJ2-1; D is ambiguous. The CDR3 is 11 residues long. CDR1 and CDR2 from the germline V gene are DFQATT and SNEGSKA (reference sequence). V was cut by 3 bases and J by 4 bases, with 4 bases left in between. The CDR3 region has the DNA TGCAGTGCTAGTGATTACAATGAGCAGTTCTTC. Its translation: CSASDYNEQFF.

The rearrangement uses TRBV18 and TRBJ1-5; 7 nucleotides match TRBD1. The V and J ends lost 3 bases and 1 base, in that order; junction bases with no gene match: 0. This CDR3 is 14 amino acids long. Germline CDR1 reads KGHSH; CDR2 reads LQKENI. CDR3 DNA sequence: TGTGCCAGCTCACCGGACAGGAGCAATCAGCCCCAGCATTTT. Amino acid sequence: CASSPDRSNQPQHF. The complete variable domain, with remaining parts taken from reference TRBV18 and TRBJ1-5, reads NAGVMQNPRHLVRRRGQEARLRCSPMKGHSHVYWYRQLPEEGLKFMVYLQKENIIDESGMPKERFSAEFPKEGPSILRIQQVVRGDSAAYFCASSPDRSNQPQHFGDGTRLSIL.

This clone showed up just a few times. The chain uses TRBV19 and TRBJ2-3; 7 bases fit TRBD2. CDR1 and CDR2 from the germline V gene are LNHDA and SQIVND (reference sequence). This CDR3 spans 18 amino acids. V trimming: 6 bases; J trimming: 0 bases; junction bases outside the gene matches: 15. The CDR3 DNA is TGTGCCAGTAGCCGTTACGGCCTCGGGAGGATGAGCACAGATACGCAGTATTTT. Its protein product is CASSRYGLGRMSTDTQYF.

The genes are TRBV28 and TRBJ2-3; TRBD1 matches 9 bases. V gave up 2 bases and J gave up 6 bases; unmatched junction bases: 12. The CDR3 spans 17 residues. Germline loops: CDR1 MDHEN, CDR2 SYDVKM. The CDR3 coding sequence is TGTGCCAGCAGTTTAGACCGATGGACAGGGGAGAAGGATACGCAGTATTTT. This encodes CASSLDRWTGEKDTQYF.

This clone occurred a few times. This CDR3 is CASSTRQGARWTEAFF. CDR3 nucleotide sequence: TGTGCCAGCAGCACACGACAGGGGGCCCGATGGACTGAAGCTTTCTTT. The chain employs TRBV28 and TRBJ1-1; 10 positions agree with TRBD1. This CDR3 is built from 16 residues. Germline values: CDR1 MDHEN, CDR2 SYDVKM. V lost 6 bases and J lost 5; bases outside the gene matches: 12. Supplemented by reference TRBV28 and TRBJ1-1, the full variable domain reads DVKVTQSSRYLVKRTGEKVFLECVQDMDHENMFWYRQDPGLGLRLIYFSYDVKMKEKGDIPEGYSVSREKKERFSLILESASTNQTSMYLCASSTRQGARWTEAFFGQGTRLTVV.